This T cell receptor (beta chain) was obtained from a study of cytomegalovirus exposure and HLA in healthy donors. Amplification used 60 Vbeta primers and 13 Jbeta primers. This table comes from immunoSEQ multiplex PCR, and its TCRdb copy is limited to in-frame clones, with some not included. The table has more than 110,000 clones, over 65% seen once. Trimming left V 1 base short and J 5 bases short, with 12 bases between. The CDR3 is 14 residues long. Germline CDR1 is SGHTA and CDR2 is FQGTGA. This sequence originates from a woman younger than 45 in good health and CMV-seronegative. The specimen sequenced was PBMCs. The V gene is TRBV7-3, the J gene TRBJ2-7, with D perhaps matching TRBD2 (6 bases). Written as DNA, the CDR3 is TGTGCCAGCAGCTTAAGCGGCGGGAACGACGAGCAGTACTTC. Residues: CASSLSGGNDEQYF.